This T cell receptor (beta chain) came from a study of OX40 agonist ivuxolimab in advanced cancers. In the study overall: Those treated in dose escalation had hepatocellular carcinoma, melanoma, renal cell cancer or head and neck cancer.

Method: immunoSEQ multiplex PCR; TCRdb's copy keeps in-frame clones and lacks some. The profile covers about 41,000 clones, with around 81% appearing a single time and 2.5% to 3% taken by the ten largest. If patients had autoimmune disease history or systemic immunosuppression, they were excluded. This CDR3 region has 19 residues. The germline CDR1 and CDR2 sequences are SGHTA and FQGNSA. With V trimmed by 0 bases and J by 5 bases, 11 bases remained unmatched. The J gene is TRBJ2-5, the V gene TRBV7-2; TRBD2 agrees at 14 bases. The TCR sequence derives from an adult with an advanced solid tumor such as melanoma, head and neck, liver or kidney cancer. Sample: CD4+ or CD8+ T cells sorted from blood, taken in a trial of the OX40 agonist ivuxolimab. The CDR3 DNA reads TGTGCCAGCAGCTTAGCGCGTCGACTAGCGGGAGGGCAGGGGGAGACCCAGTACTTC. This sequence encodes CASSLARRLAGGQGETQYF.